A selection of T cell receptor beta chains follows, all from one sample in a study of CD8 T cells in ankylosing spondylitis. MiXCR, applied by TCRdb to the 5' RACE reads, yields one record per CDR3 protein. The repertoire holds some 450,000 distinct CDR3 sequences, approximately 17% seen once, with 0.95% to 1.1% in the top ten. Sequencing was done on a sample of blood, either unsorted or a sorted T cell fraction (not recorded which). The receptors stem from a male donor with ankylosing spondylitis. Both conserved end residues are part of each CDR3. Each record gives: V gene, clone size, J gene, CDR3 protein. Clone size is not always given. Where it is, it says once, few, many or a class for expanded clones.

TRBV7-2	few	TRBJ2-5	CASSSPFKETQYF
TRBV7-9	-	TRBJ2-1	CASSLALATTSKPQFF
TRBV20-1	-	TRBJ2-2	CSALAGDHTGELFF
TRBV20-1	-	TRBJ1-1	CSARATGTLNTEAFF
TRBV2	few	TRBJ1-4	CASRMERVPNEKLFF
TRBV2	few	TRBJ2-1	CASRTDNYNEQFF
TRBV12-3/TRBV12-4	few	TRBJ1-5	CASSRTTGNQPQHF
TRBV7-2	-	TRBJ1-2	CASSPGQGIHYGYTF
TRBV5-1	few	TRBJ1-1	CASSLGQGYGNTEAFF
TRBV20-1	few	TRBJ1-6	CSARALDRAYSPLHF
TRBV7-2	few	TRBJ2-1	CASSRMWGAFEQFF
TRBV10-3	-	TRBJ2-5	CAISEGLAGLETQYF
TRBV20-1	-	TRBJ1-2	CSARDVEQAANYGYTF
TRBV5-5	-	TRBJ2-7	CASSPEGGSSYEQYF
TRBV7-2	-	TRBJ1-1	CASSYQTETEAFF
TRBV20-1	few	TRBJ1-1	CSARPGTGGVSTEAFF
TRBV2	-	TRBJ2-5	CASSEQGTSGVTQYF
TRBV6-1	-	TRBJ1-2	CASSADKGARGYTF
TRBV29-1	many	TRBJ1-1	CSVGGQKMNTEAFF
TRBV5-1	-	TRBJ1-1	CASRSTVNTEAFF